The rows below give T cell receptor beta chains drawn from one sample of a study of cytomegalovirus exposure and HLA in healthy donors. Assay used: immunoSEQ multiplex PCR; TCRdb lists only in-frame clones, some missing. The data hold some 150,000 clones, with around 82% observed a single time. The sequencing input was PBMCs. These TCRs come from a man between 18 and 29 years old in good health and CMV-seropositive. The CDR3 runs from the conserved cysteine through the conserved F or W. D genes are given only for firm matches. Clone size is given for some rows only: seen once, a few or many times, or a class if the clone is expanded.

cdr3_nt: TGTGCCAGCAGTGCAGTACTAAACACCGGGGAGCTGTTTTTT; cdr3_aa: CASSAVLNTGELFF; j_call: TRBJ2-2; clone_size: -; d_call: -; v_call: TRBV28
cdr3_nt: TGTGCCAGCAGTTACCAGGGACAGCTCTATGGCTACACCTTC; cdr3_aa: CASSYQGQLYGYTF; j_call: TRBJ1-2; clone_size: -; d_call: TRBD1; v_call: TRBV6-5
cdr3_nt: TGTGCCAGCAGCCCTAGCGCAGGACGAACGACTGAAGCTTTCTTT; cdr3_aa: CASSPSAGRTTEAFF; j_call: TRBJ1-1; clone_size: few; d_call: -; v_call: TRBV9
cdr3_nt: TGCGCCAGCAGCTGGAATAGACAGGCTTCAACCTACGAGCAGTACTTC; cdr3_aa: CASSWNRQASTYEQYF; j_call: TRBJ2-7; clone_size: -; d_call: -; v_call: TRBV5-1
cdr3_nt: TGTGCCAGCGGGGACAGCCGAATAAATCAGCCCCAGCATTTT; cdr3_aa: CASGDSRINQPQHF; j_call: TRBJ1-5; clone_size: few; d_call: TRBD1; v_call: TRBV2
cdr3_nt: TGCGCCAGCAGCTATCCGGGAATGGTGATGAGCCCTGAAGCTTTCTTT; cdr3_aa: CASSYPGMVMSPEAFF; j_call: TRBJ1-1; clone_size: -; d_call: -; v_call: TRBV4-1
cdr3_nt: TGTGCCAGTAGTCTACCGGGAGGGCAGAACTCCGCCCTTTACTTC; cdr3_aa: CASSLPGGQNSALYF; j_call: TRBJ2-7; clone_size: -; d_call: TRBD2; v_call: TRBV19
cdr3_nt: TGCGCCAGCAGCTTGACCGGGACAGGCCTTAATGAAAAACTGTTTTTT; cdr3_aa: CASSLTGTGLNEKLFF; j_call: TRBJ1-4; clone_size: -; d_call: TRBD1; v_call: TRBV5-1
cdr3_nt: TGTGCCAGCAGCTCGACAGGCATGAACACTGAAGCTTTCTTT; cdr3_aa: CASSSTGMNTEAFF; j_call: TRBJ1-1; clone_size: -; d_call: -; v_call: TRBV6-1
cdr3_nt: TGTGCCAGCAGCTTGGGGGATCAGCGGGACGGACAAGAGACCCAGTACTTC; cdr3_aa: CASSLGDQRDGQETQYF; j_call: TRBJ2-5; clone_size: -; d_call: TRBD2; v_call: TRBV5-8
cdr3_nt: TGTGCCAGCAGTGACATTCGGGACAGGGGAATTGACGAGCAGTACTTC; cdr3_aa: CASSDIRDRGIDEQYF; j_call: TRBJ2-7; clone_size: -; d_call: TRBD1; v_call: TRBV7-2
cdr3_nt: TGCAGCGTTGACAGAGGGACAGCGAAACCTAACTATGGCTACACCTTC; cdr3_aa: CSVDRGTAKPNYGYTF; j_call: TRBJ1-2; clone_size: -; d_call: TRBD1; v_call: TRBV29-1
cdr3_nt: TGTGCCAGCAAAATCCCGGGACAGGGGGCTGCCCAGCCCCAGCATTTT; cdr3_aa: CASKIPGQGAAQPQHF; j_call: TRBJ1-5; clone_size: -; d_call: TRBD1; v_call: TRBV28
cdr3_nt: TGTGCCAGCAGTGCCCTTCCGACAGCGCTTAGCAATCAGCCCCAGCATTTT; cdr3_aa: CASSALPTALSNQPQHF; j_call: TRBJ1-5; clone_size: -; d_call: -; v_call: TRBV6-1
cdr3_nt: TGCGCCAGCAGGGGGACAGGGGGAACAGGCGGGTTTAATGAAAAACTGTTTTTT; cdr3_aa: CASRGTGGTGGFNEKLFF; j_call: TRBJ1-4; clone_size: -; d_call: TRBD1; v_call: TRBV10-2
cdr3_nt: TGTGCCAGCAGTTCACAGGGATACTATGGCTACACCTTC; cdr3_aa: CASSSQGYYGYTF; j_call: TRBJ1-2; clone_size: -; d_call: -; v_call: TRBV27
cdr3_nt: TGCGCCAGCAGCCAAGGATCCCGGTGGGAGGGTATGAACACTGAAGCTTTCTTT; cdr3_aa: CASSQGSRWEGMNTEAFF; j_call: TRBJ1-1; clone_size: few; d_call: -; v_call: TRBV4-1
cdr3_nt: TGTGCCAGTAGTAAACTCTATGGCTACACCTTC; cdr3_aa: CASSKLYGYTF; j_call: TRBJ1-2; clone_size: -; d_call: -; v_call: TRBV19
cdr3_nt: TGTGCCAGCAGTCATAATAGGGAGGGCACCGGGGAGCTGTTTTTT; cdr3_aa: CASSHNREGTGELFF; j_call: TRBJ2-2; clone_size: -; d_call: TRBD2; v_call: TRBV7-9
cdr3_nt: TGCGCCAGCAGCCCCCAGGTCTCTGGAAACACCATATATTTT; cdr3_aa: CASSPQVSGNTIYF; j_call: TRBJ1-3; clone_size: -; d_call: -; v_call: TRBV5-1
cdr3_nt: TGTGCCAGCAGCCTCTCGGAGGGAAACACAGATACGCAGTATTTT; cdr3_aa: CASSLSEGNTDTQYF; j_call: TRBJ2-3; clone_size: -; d_call: -; v_call: TRBV7-9
cdr3_nt: TGTGCCATCGAGGGCAACAACTATGGCTACACCTTC; cdr3_aa: CAIEGNNYGYTF; j_call: TRBJ1-2; clone_size: -; d_call: -; v_call: TRBV28
cdr3_nt: TGTGCCACCAGCCCACCAAGACACACCGGCACAGATACGCAGTATTTT; cdr3_aa: CATSPPRHTGTDTQYF; j_call: TRBJ2-3; clone_size: -; d_call: -; v_call: TRBV15
cdr3_nt: TGTGCCAGCAGTAGATATAGCGGGGAGGTAGGAGAGACCCAGTACTTC; cdr3_aa: CASSRYSGEVGETQYF; j_call: TRBJ2-5; clone_size: -; d_call: TRBD2; v_call: TRBV28
cdr3_nt: TGTGCCAGCAAAGTAGGGACAGGGGGCCGAGATGAGCAGTTCTTC; cdr3_aa: CASKVGTGGRDEQFF; j_call: TRBJ2-1; clone_size: -; d_call: TRBD1; v_call: TRBV27
cdr3_nt: TGTGCCAGCAGGCCGGACATACACTATGGCTACACCTTC; cdr3_aa: CASRPDIHYGYTF; j_call: TRBJ1-2; clone_size: -; d_call: -; v_call: TRBV28
cdr3_nt: TGTGCCAGCAGTCCCCTCGGACTGCAAGGCCACGAGCAGTACTTC; cdr3_aa: CASSPLGLQGHEQYF; j_call: TRBJ2-7; clone_size: -; d_call: -; v_call: TRBV28
cdr3_nt: TGTGCCAGCACCGCGGACAGGATGAACACTGAAGCTTTCTTT; cdr3_aa: CASTADRMNTEAFF; j_call: TRBJ1-1; clone_size: -; d_call: TRBD1; v_call: TRBV28
cdr3_nt: TGCGCCAGCAGCCCGGGACAGGGGCCAGATACGCAGTATTTT; cdr3_aa: CASSPGQGPDTQYF; j_call: TRBJ2-3; clone_size: -; d_call: TRBD1; v_call: TRBV10-1
cdr3_nt: TGTGCCAGCAGTTACTCGGGGAGGGGCACTGAAGCTTTCTTT; cdr3_aa: CASSYSGRGTEAFF; j_call: TRBJ1-1; clone_size: -; d_call: -; v_call: TRBV6-5
cdr3_nt: TGTGCCAGCAGTGACAGGGACAATCAGCCCCAGCATTTT; cdr3_aa: CASSDRDNQPQHF; j_call: TRBJ1-5; clone_size: -; d_call: -; v_call: TRBV6-1
cdr3_nt: TGTGCCAGTAGTATCAGGGTAGACTCTGAAGCTTTCTTT; cdr3_aa: CASSIRVDSEAFF; j_call: TRBJ1-1; clone_size: -; d_call: -; v_call: TRBV19
cdr3_nt: TGCGCCAGCAGCTTGTTGGGAGCGAACACCGGGGAGCTGTTTTTT; cdr3_aa: CASSLLGANTGELFF; j_call: TRBJ2-2; clone_size: -; d_call: -; v_call: TRBV5-1
cdr3_nt: TGCGCCAGCAGTGAAGACAGCCTCTCCTACAATGAGCAGTTCTTC; cdr3_aa: CASSEDSLSYNEQFF; j_call: TRBJ2-1; clone_size: -; d_call: -; v_call: TRBV10-1
cdr3_nt: TGTGCCAGCAGTTGGGTAGTCAGGGATGAAGCTTTCTTT; cdr3_aa: CASSWVVRDEAFF; j_call: TRBJ1-1; clone_size: -; d_call: -; v_call: TRBV28
cdr3_nt: TGTGCCAGCAGCCTAGCGGGCAATCAGCCCCAGCATTTT; cdr3_aa: CASSLAGNQPQHF; j_call: TRBJ1-5; clone_size: -; d_call: -; v_call: TRBV9
cdr3_nt: TGCAGCGTTGACAGAAACAGGGGTGGTGAGCAGTTCTTC; cdr3_aa: CSVDRNRGGEQFF; j_call: TRBJ2-1; clone_size: -; d_call: TRBD1; v_call: TRBV29-1
cdr3_nt: TGTGCCAGCTCATGGGACAGGGGCGATAACTATGGCTACACCTTC; cdr3_aa: CASSWDRGDNYGYTF; j_call: TRBJ1-2; clone_size: -; d_call: TRBD1; v_call: TRBV18
cdr3_nt: TGCGCCAGCAGCCCCGGGAGACCTAGCACAGATACGCAGTATTTT; cdr3_aa: CASSPGRPSTDTQYF; j_call: TRBJ2-3; clone_size: -; d_call: -; v_call: TRBV5-1
cdr3_nt: TGCGCCAGCAAGGGGCAGGCTTCTCTGAACACTGAAGCTTTCTTT; cdr3_aa: CASKGQASLNTEAFF; j_call: TRBJ1-1; clone_size: -; d_call: -; v_call: TRBV5-1
cdr3_nt: TGTGCCAGCAGCTCCTTCGGGGGGCCGTCTGGAAACACCATATATTTT; cdr3_aa: CASSSFGGPSGNTIYF; j_call: TRBJ1-3; clone_size: -; d_call: -; v_call: TRBV7-6
cdr3_nt: TGTGCCATCAGTGAGGGGACTAGGTTACGGAATGAGCAGTTCTTC; cdr3_aa: CAISEGTRLRNEQFF; j_call: TRBJ2-1; clone_size: -; d_call: TRBD2; v_call: TRBV10-3
cdr3_nt: TGTGCCAGCAGCTCTCAGGGGTCCTCTTCACCCCTCCACTTT; cdr3_aa: CASSSQGSSSPLHF; j_call: TRBJ1-6; clone_size: once; d_call: -; v_call: TRBV11-2
cdr3_nt: TGTGCCAGCAGCGTAGTAAACTATGGCTACACCTTC; cdr3_aa: CASSVVNYGYTF; j_call: TRBJ1-2; clone_size: -; d_call: -; v_call: TRBV9
cdr3_nt: TGCAGCGTTACCGGACAGGGTATGGAGACCCAGTACTTC; cdr3_aa: CSVTGQGMETQYF; j_call: TRBJ2-5; clone_size: -; d_call: TRBD1; v_call: TRBV29-1
cdr3_nt: TGTGCCAGCAGCTTAGACAACCACAGGGAAAGGGGCAATCAGCCCCAGCATTTT; cdr3_aa: CASSLDNHRERGNQPQHF; j_call: TRBJ1-5; clone_size: -; d_call: -; v_call: TRBV2
cdr3_nt: TGCGCCAGCAGCTTCCAGGGGGCATCAGATACGCAGTATTTT; cdr3_aa: CASSFQGASDTQYF; j_call: TRBJ2-3; clone_size: -; d_call: TRBD1; v_call: TRBV5-1
cdr3_nt: TGTGCCAGCAGTATTCCAGGGGTGGGGGCCAAAAACATTCAGTACTTC; cdr3_aa: CASSIPGVGAKNIQYF; j_call: TRBJ2-4; clone_size: -; d_call: -; v_call: TRBV28
cdr3_nt: TGCGCCAGCAGCCACGGGACAGGTAGCTACGAGCAGTACTTC; cdr3_aa: CASSHGTGSYEQYF; j_call: TRBJ2-7; clone_size: few; d_call: TRBD1; v_call: TRBV4-1
cdr3_nt: TGTGCCACCAGCAGACTAACTAGCGGGAGGGAAGAGACCCAGTACTTC; cdr3_aa: CATSRLTSGREETQYF; j_call: TRBJ2-5; clone_size: -; d_call: TRBD2; v_call: TRBV15
cdr3_nt: TGTGCCAGCAGTGAAGGTAGCGGGAGGACGACAGATACGCAGTATTTT; cdr3_aa: CASSEGSGRTTDTQYF; j_call: TRBJ2-3; clone_size: -; d_call: TRBD2; v_call: TRBV2
cdr3_nt: TGCGCCAGCAGCGCGGGACGGCATGAAAAACTGTTTTTT; cdr3_aa: CASSAGRHEKLFF; j_call: TRBJ1-4; clone_size: -; d_call: -; v_call: TRBV5-1
cdr3_nt: TGCGCCAGCAGAGCCGGGACAGGGACCGAAAAACTGTTTTTT; cdr3_aa: CASRAGTGTEKLFF; j_call: TRBJ1-4; clone_size: -; d_call: TRBD1; v_call: TRBV10-2
cdr3_nt: TGCGCCAGCAGCCCTGGTGACAAGGAAAAACTGTTTTTT; cdr3_aa: CASSPGDKEKLFF; j_call: TRBJ1-4; clone_size: -; d_call: -; v_call: TRBV5-1
cdr3_nt: TGTGCCAGCAGCTTAGGAGGCCGGGGAGCAGATACGCAGTATTTT; cdr3_aa: CASSLGGRGADTQYF; j_call: TRBJ2-3; clone_size: few; d_call: -; v_call: TRBV7-9
cdr3_nt: TGTGCCAGCAGTTACAGGTCCTTAGGCGGCAATGAGCAGTTCTTC; cdr3_aa: CASSYRSLGGNEQFF; j_call: TRBJ2-1; clone_size: -; d_call: -; v_call: TRBV6-5